This passage covers 32 T cell receptor beta chains from one sample sequenced in a study of blood T cell repertoires in COVID-19. Repertoires were generated with immunoSEQ multiplex PCR, while TCRdb's copy carries only in-frame clones and drops some. The table lists some 180,000 clones, about 86% of them singletons. Sequenced: peripheral blood. The receptors were gathered from a man in his 70s with active or convalescent COVID-19.

This clone showed up just once. J is TRBJ1-2 and V is TRBV4-3; D not resolved. The germline V gene has CDR1 LGHNA and CDR2 YSLEER. The CDR3 runs 14 residues. The V and J ends lost 4 bases and 7 bases respectively, with 16 bases between them. The CDR3: CASSLLTELGGYTF. CDR3 bases: TGCGCCAGCAGCCTGCTGACTGAGCTCGGTGGCTACACCTTC.

This chain joins TRBV6-5 and TRBJ1-2; the match to TRBD1 covers 10 bases. Germline CDR1 MNHEY, CDR2 SVGAGI. This CDR3 contains 14 residues. J gave up 6 bases and V 7 bases, and 8 bases lay outside the gene matches. This chain's CDR3 is CASNRDRGRDGYTF. For the CDR3, the DNA is TGTGCCAGCAATAGGGACAGGGGAAGAGATGGCTACACCTTC.

This chain joins TRBV7-3 and TRBJ2-1, with 13 bases aligning to TRBD2. CDR1 is SGHTA, CDR2 FQGTGA, per germline. The J segment lost 8 bases and the V segment lost 2 bases, leaving 3 bases of the junction unmatched. CDR3 length: 15 residues. The CDR3 sequence is CASSLELAGGYEQFF. DNA for the CDR3: TGTGCCAGCAGCTTAGAACTAGCGGGAGGGTATGAGCAGTTCTTC.

This chain links TRBV6-5 with TRBJ1-5, with D possibly being TRBD1 (5 bases). Trimming cost V 6 bases and J 4 bases, with 16 bases left between them. The CDR3 totals 15 residues. Germline lookup yields CDR1 MNHEY and CDR2 SVGAGI. CDR3 nucleotides: TGTGCCAGCAGCACTGCCCCGGGGGGAAATCAGCCCCAGCATTTT. The encoded protein is CASSTAPGGNQPQHF.

Here the CDR3 DNA reads TGTGCCAGCAGCCCTCAGCCAGGGGGCCATTCACCCCTCCACTTT. It specifies CASSPQPGGHSPLHF. The chain links TRBV7-9 to TRBJ1-6; 8 bases map to TRBD1. J gave up 8 bases and V 5 bases, and 8 bases lay outside the gene matches. Germline V gene data show CDR1 as SEHNR and CDR2 as FQNEAQ (reference sequence). There are 15 residues in the CDR3.

The chain has TRBV11-2 and TRBJ1-2, with 9 bases fitting TRBD1. The CDR3 covers 16 residues. With 5 bases clipped from V and 6 bases from J, the junction kept 13 bases outside the gene matches. CDR1 SGHAT and CDR2 FQNNGV come from the germline V gene. The chain's CDR3 is CASSIGGGTGLHGYTF. For the CDR3, the DNA is TGTGCCAGCAGCATAGGCGGGGGGACAGGGCTCCATGGCTACACCTTC. The variable domain in full, completed from reference TRBV11-2 and TRBJ1-2, reads EAGVAQSPRYKIIEKRQSVAFWCNPISGHATLYWYQQILGQGPKLLIQFQNNGVVDDSQLPKDRFSAERLKGVDSTLKIQPAKLEDSAVYLCASSIGGGTGLHGYTFGSGTRLTVV.

V gene TRBV3-1 (or the pseudogene TRBV3-2) combines with J gene TRBJ2-7; 8 bases align to TRBD2. The germline V gene has CDR1 LGHDT and CDR2 YNNKEL (reference sequence). V trimming: 3 bases; J trimming: 7 bases; junction bases outside the gene matches: 2. This CDR3 contains 12 residues. CDR3: CASSQGTREQYF. The CDR3 coding sequence is TGTGCCAGCAGCCAGGGGACTAGAGAGCAGTACTTC.

The chain employs TRBV15 and TRBJ1-5; 8 bases are shared with TRBD1. V shed 2 bases and J 6 bases; nucleotides not matched to a gene: 9. The CDR3 spans 16 residues. Germline V gene lookup returns CDR1 LNHNV and CDR2 YYDKDF (reference sequence). This CDR3 reads CATSRPRTGFSQPQHF. As DNA, the CDR3 is TGTGCCACCAGCAGACCCCGGACAGGGTTTAGTCAGCCCCAGCATTTT.

This sequence joins TRBV27 and TRBJ1-5; possibly TRBD1 for D (5 bases). The CDR3 contains 14 residues. The germline V gene has CDR1 MNHEY and CDR2 SMNVEV (reference sequence). With 6 bases removed from V and 3 bases from J, the gap between germline ends came to 12 bases. CDR3 bases: TGTGCCAGCAGCCGGCGACAGAACAATCAGCCCCAGCATTTT. Its protein is CASSRRQNNQPQHF.

This sequence joins TRBV4-2 and TRBJ2-1, with 9 bases identical to TRBD2. The germline CDR1 and CDR2 sequences are LGHNA and YNFKEQ. V lost 2 bases and J lost 7; bases outside the gene matches: 9. This CDR3 spans 16 amino acids. DNA for the CDR3: TGTGCCAGCAGCCAACTGGCGGGAGGGCAGGGGAATGAGCAGTTCTTC. It codes for CASSQLAGGQGNEQFF.

The chain employs TRBV9 and TRBJ1-5; D gene uncertain. V was cut by 2 bases and J by 2 bases, with 11 bases left in between. The CDR3 is made up of 15 amino acids. The germline CDR1 and CDR2 sequences are SGDLS and YYNGEE. CDR3 residues: CASSVEGGGNQPQHF. As DNA, the CDR3 is TGTGCCAGCAGCGTGGAGGGAGGTGGCAATCAGCCCCAGCATTTT.

The genes are TRBV29-1 and TRBJ1-1; no clear D gene. Trimming took off 1 base at V and 0 bases at J, with 6 bases between the two ends. The CDR3 runs to 13 residues. Germline CDR1 is SQVTM and CDR2 is ANQGSEA. The CDR3 protein is CSVEGRMNTEAFF. The CDR3 DNA follows: TGCAGCGTTGAAGGGAGGATGAACACTGAAGCTTTCTTT.

This sequence joins TRBV30 and TRBJ1-2, with a possible D match to TRBD1 (6 bases). Germline V gene lookup returns CDR1 GTSNPN and CDR2 SVGIG (reference sequence). This CDR3 has 14 amino acids. V lost 7 bases and J lost 8, with 23 bases in between. CDR3 coding DNA: TGTGCCTCCGGAACGGGGGGCGTTTCAGGGGGCTACACCTTC. Translation gives CASGTGGVSGGYTF.

V gene TRBV6-2 or TRBV6-3 combines with J gene TRBJ2-1, with 10 nucleotides matching TRBD1. Unmatched junction bases numbered 12, after V lost 5 bases and J lost 8 bases. In germline, CDR1 is MNHEY, CDR2 SVGEGT. CDR3 size: 16 residues. DNA for the CDR3: TGTGCCAGCAGTAGTTTCTTGGGACAGGGGAGGGATGAGCAGTTCTTC. Amino acids: CASSSFLGQGRDEQFF.

V is TRBV6-5 and J is TRBJ2-6, with D possibly matching TRBD2 (5 bases). The V gene's germline CDR1 is MNHEY and CDR2 SVGAGI. This CDR3 is built from 15 residues. Trimming cost V 6 bases and J 0 bases, with 9 bases left between them. This CDR3 is CASSVGLSGANVLTF. In DNA, the CDR3 is TGTGCCAGCAGCGTCGGACTCTCTGGGGCCAACGTCCTGACTTTC.

The count of this clone is one. The chain is built from TRBV30 and TRBJ1-5; D remains ambiguous. V shed 0 bases and J shed 4 bases, with 10 bases lying between them. The CDR3 sequence is 14 residues long. The germline gives CDR1 GTSNPN, CDR2 SVGIG (reference sequence). CDR3 in amino acids: CAWSVWRQNQPQHF. The CDR3 bases are TGTGCCTGGAGTGTGTGGCGGCAGAATCAGCCCCAGCATTTT.

The V call is TRBV7-2, the J call TRBJ2-2, with D tentatively TRBD1 (6 bases). V lost 3 bases and J lost 0, with 8 bases in between. This CDR3 comprises 15 residues. CDR1 is SGHTA, CDR2 FQGNSA, per germline. CDR3 loop: CASSFTGSNTGELFF. The CDR3 DNA reads TGTGCCAGCAGCTTTACAGGGTCGAACACCGGGGAGCTGTTTTTT.

The chain uses TRBV7-6 and TRBJ1-3; D gene unclear. Trimming took 1 base from V and 1 from J, leaving 8 bases between them. Germline CDR1 reads SGHVS; CDR2 reads FNYEAQ. There are 15 residues in the CDR3. This chain's CDR3 is CASSLERASGNTIYF. The CDR3 DNA reads as TGTGCCAGCAGCTTAGAGCGTGCGTCTGGAAACACCATATATTTT.

This clone was seen a single time. The CDR3 reads CASSLALKRRVSNTEAFF. The CDR3 DNA follows: TGTGCCAGCAGCTTAGCCCTGAAAAGGCGGGTTTCGAACACTGAAGCTTTCTTT. The gene calls are TRBV7-2 and TRBJ1-1; the D is unclear. The germline CDR1 and CDR2 sequences are SGHTA and FQGNSA. This CDR3 has 18 amino acids. Trimming shortened V by 0 bases and J by 1 base, and 18 bases separated the two germline ends.

The gene calls are TRBV6-5 and TRBJ1-1; the D is unclear. Trimming took off 7 bases at V and 0 bases at J, with 15 bases between the two ends. Germline assignment: CDR1 MNHEY and CDR2 SVGAGI. The CDR3 totals 15 residues. CDR3: CASTVPGIVNTEAFF. As DNA, the CDR3 is TGTGCCAGCACCGTCCCGGGGATCGTGAACACTGAAGCTTTCTTT.

The chain uses TRBV30 and TRBJ1-2, with 10 bases aligning to TRBD1. CDR1 is GTSNPN and CDR2 is SVGIG in the germline V gene (reference sequence). This CDR3 is 15 amino acids long. After removal of 2 bases from V and 4 bases from J, the junction contained 7 bases not matched to a gene. The CDR3 bases are TGTGCCTGGAGTCCTCCGGGACAGGGGATCTATGGCTACACCTTC. It encodes CAWSPPGQGIYGYTF.

There are a few counts of this clone. The chain recombines TRBV3-1 (or the pseudogene TRBV3-2) with TRBJ1-1; 7 bases match TRBD1. The CDR3 covers 14 residues. Germline trimming cut 4 bases from V and 7 bases from J; bases unmatched to any gene: 9. The germline gives CDR1 LGHDT, CDR2 YNNKEL (reference sequence). CDR3 amino acids: CASSLSGTEGEAFF. For the CDR3, the DNA is TGTGCCAGCAGCCTTTCCGGGACAGAGGGTGAAGCTTTCTTT.

This chain joins TRBV9 and TRBJ1-3; 10 nucleotides match TRBD1. CDR3 length equals 16 residues. V lost 4 bases and J lost 1; bases outside the gene matches: 5. The germline V gene has CDR1 SGDLS and CDR2 YYNGEE. Here the CDR3 DNA reads TGTGCCAGCAGCCCGTGGACAGGGGGTTCTGGAAACACCATATATTTT. Translating it yields CASSPWTGGSGNTIYF.

The chain uses TRBV7-2 and TRBJ2-7; 15 bases match TRBD2. V shed 5 bases and J 7 bases; nucleotides not matched to a gene: 6. The CDR3 has 15 amino acids. Germline V lookup: CDR1 SGHTA, CDR2 FQGNSA. The CDR3 sequence: CASSARTSGRGEQYF. The CDR3 region has the DNA TGTGCCAGCAGCGCCCGGACTAGCGGGAGGGGAGAGCAGTACTTC. Full variable domain (remainder filled in from reference TRBV7-2 and TRBJ2-7): GAGVSQSPSNKVTEKGKDVELRCDPISGHTALYWYRQSLGQGLEFLIYFQGNSAPDKSGLPSDRFSAERTGGSVSTLTIQRTQQEDSAVYLCASSARTSGRGEQYFGPGTRLTVT.

In this sample, this clone turned up once. J is TRBJ2-7 and V is TRBV7-9, with D possibly TRBD1 on 5 matching bases. The V gene lost 2 bases and the J gene lost 0 bases, with 11 bases spanning the gap. Looked up from germline, CDR1 is SEHNR and CDR2 is FQNEAQ (reference sequence). The length of the CDR3 is 15 residues. CDR3 region: CASSLRGHSSYEQYF. The DNA of the CDR3 is TGTGCCAGCAGCTTAAGGGGCCACAGCTCCTACGAGCAGTACTTC. Based on the CDR3 plus reference TRBV7-9 and TRBJ2-7, the full variable domain is DTGVSQNPRHKITKRGQNVTFRCDPISEHNRLYWYRQTLGQGPEFLTYFQNEAQLEKSRLLSDRFSAERPKGSFSTLEIQRTEQGDSAMYLCASSLRGHSSYEQYFGPGTRLTVT.

The rearrangement joins TRBV7-7 to TRBJ2-3, with a possible D match to TRBD1 (5 bases). The CDR3 consists of 15 residues. Trimming shortened V by 1 base and J by 2 bases, and 10 bases separated the two germline ends. The V gene's germline CDR1 is SSHAT and CDR2 FNYEAQ (reference sequence). The CDR3: CASSLGPGFTDTQYF. The DNA of the CDR3 is TGTGCCAGCAGCTTAGGTCCAGGGTTCACAGATACGCAGTATTTT.

This sequence joins TRBV28 and TRBJ2-1, with a tentative D call TRBD2 (6 bases). The CDR3 covers 19 residues. V lost 5 bases, J lost 0 bases, and 23 bases lay in between. Germline CDR1 reads MDHEN; CDR2 reads SYDVKM. The CDR3 nucleotides are TGTGCCAGCAGTCTTGGAGGGAGTGGGCCTCTTGGCTCCTACAATGAGCAGTTCTTC. Protein sequence: CASSLGGSGPLGSYNEQFF.

The chain employs TRBV5-1 and TRBJ2-1, with 10 bases that match TRBD2. The CDR3 runs to 17 residues. Germline loops: CDR1 SGHRS, CDR2 YFSETQ. V was pared by 4 bases and J by 6 bases, with 13 bases of the junction left unmatched. The CDR3 coding sequence is TGCGCCAGCAGCCGGTTGAGTAGCGGGAGGACGGTCAATGAGCAGTTCTTC. This codes for CASSRLSSGRTVNEQFF.

The V and J genes are TRBV7-9 and TRBJ2-7; D is perhaps TRBD2 (5 bases). The CDR3 contains 11 residues. Germline loops: CDR1 SEHNR, CDR2 FQNEAQ (reference sequence). V gave up 8 bases and J gave up 2 bases, with 7 bases separating them. The CDR3 region has the DNA TGTGCCAGCGGACTCACCTACGAGCAGTACTTC. Amino acids: CASGLTYEQYF.

This clone has more than one count but fewer than ten. This chain connects TRBV18 to TRBJ2-5, with 7 bases fitting TRBD1. Germline CDR1 is KGHSH and CDR2 is LQKENI. The V and J ends lost 0 bases and 1 base, in that order; junction bases with no gene match: 8. The CDR3 totals 17 residues. CDR3 loop: CASSPPGLGQSQETQYF. CDR3 nucleotides: TGTGCCAGCTCACCACCCGGCCTGGGACAGAGCCAAGAGACCCAGTACTTC.

This rearrangement joins TRBV19 to TRBJ2-7, with 8 bases aligning to TRBD1. The ends lost 8 bases at V and 7 bases at J; junction bases unmatched: 10. This CDR3 comprises 13 residues. The germline CDR1 and CDR2 sequences are LNHDA and SQIVND (reference sequence). CDR3 bases: TGTGCCAGTTCAGGGGGCTACCTTAGGGAGCAGTACTTC. The encoded protein is CASSGGYLREQYF.

V is TRBV30 and J is TRBJ1-5; TRBD1 agrees at 7 bases. The CDR3 spans 13 residues. Germline-derived CDR1 and CDR2 are GTSNPN and SVGIG (reference sequence). The V gene end was trimmed by 1 base and the J gene end by 4 bases; junction bases not matched to a gene: 1. The CDR3 protein is CAWSGDRNQPQHF. CDR3 coding DNA: TGTGCCTGGAGTGGGGACAGAAATCAGCCCCAGCATTTT.